This TCR beta chain was recorded in a study of cytomegalovirus exposure and HLA in healthy donors. Germline CDR1 SGHRS, CDR2 YFSETQ. The CDR3 loop spans 13 amino acids. V gave up 3 bases and J gave up 3 bases; unmatched junction bases: 2. 60 Vbeta and 13 Jbeta primers were used in PCR. Using immunoSEQ multiplex PCR, the repertoire was profiled, and TCRdb retains in-frame clones only, with some absent. The clone table shows 95,000 to 150,000 clones, with the ten largest holding around 2.7%. The sequenced sample consisted of PBMCs. The V gene is TRBV5-1, the J gene TRBJ2-7; 8 bases agree with TRBD2. This clonotype originated in a man aged 25-45 years in good health and CMV-seronegative. This CDR3 reads CASSWGTSYEQYF. The CDR3 DNA reads as TGCGCCAGCAGCTGGGGGACTAGCTACGAGCAGTACTTC.